The rows below give T cell receptor beta chains drawn from one sample of a study of blood T cell repertoires in COVID-19. The data were produced by immunoSEQ multiplex PCR, yet TCRdb's version contains in-frame clones alone and is incomplete. This sample has around 180,000 clones, with approximately 85% found just once. Sequenced sample: peripheral blood. All receptors come from a human donor with active or convalescent COVID-19. The donor label of this sample is uncertain. Each CDR3 is given with its conserved first and last residue. D genes are given only for firm matches. Expanded clones get a size class; other rows say once, few or many, or leave the size out.

size	V	length	D	J	DNA	CDR3
NA	TRBV7-9	15	NA	TRBJ2-1	TGTGCCAGCAGCCCCGCCAGGGGGGCTTACAATGAGCAGTTCTTC	CASSPARGAYNEQFF
NA	TRBV9	16	NA	TRBJ2-2	TGTGCCAGCAGCGTAGACACAGCCGGGGGTTACGGGGAGCTGTTTTTT	CASSVDTAGGYGELFF
NA	TRBV7-3	15	NA	TRBJ1-1	TGTGCCAGCAGCTTAAGCGCCACTTTTAACACTGAAGCTTTCTTT	CASSLSATFNTEAFF
NA	TRBV5-4	14	NA	TRBJ1-1	TGTGCCAGCAGCTCGACAGGTTTGAACACTGAAGCTTTCTTT	CASSSTGLNTEAFF
NA	TRBV5-1	15	NA	TRBJ2-2	TGCGCCAGCACCTCCCAGACACCGAACACCGGGGAGCTGTTTTTT	CASTSQTPNTGELFF
NA	TRBV20-1	11	NA	TRBJ2-1	TGCAGTGCGACGGGTAAAGGTGAGCAGTTCTTC	CSATGKGEQFF
NA	TRBV29-1	13	NA	TRBJ1-5	TGCAGCGTTGAAGATCTAACCGAGGGAGCCCAGCATTTT	CSVEDLTEGAQHF
NA	TRBV29-1	13	TRBD1	TRBJ2-7	TGCAGCACCGGTTCAGGGGGTACCTACGAGCAGTACTTC	CSTGSGGTYEQYF
NA	TRBV2	13	TRBD1	TRBJ1-2	TGTGCCAGCGGACAGGGCCTCAGCTATGGCTACACCTTC	CASGQGLSYGYTF
NA	TRBV7-9	17	TRBD1	TRBJ2-7	TGTGCCAGCAGCCTAACGGCCCTGGGACAGGGGGCATACGAGCAGTACTTC	CASSLTALGQGAYEQYF
few	TRBV30	12	NA	TRBJ1-2	TGTGCCTGGTCTACAGGGTTGCGTGGCTACACCTTC	CAWSTGLRGYTF
few	TRBV3-1/TRBV3-2	13	NA	TRBJ2-2	TGTGCCAGCAGCCTAAATAGCCCCGGGGAGCTGTTTTTT	CASSLNSPGELFF
NA	TRBV24-1	15	NA	TRBJ2-7	TGTGCCACCAGTGACGAATTCGGACACATTCTCGAGCAGTACTTC	CATSDEFGHILEQYF
NA	TRBV4-1	18	TRBD2	TRBJ2-7	TGCGCCAGCAGCCAAGGGACAGGCGGGACTAGCGGGAGATCCGAGCAGTACTTC	CASSQGTGGTSGRSEQYF
NA	TRBV11-2	15	TRBD1	TRBJ1-1	TGTGCCAGCAGCCCTAGGACAGGTTTGAACACTGAAGCTTTCTTT	CASSPRTGLNTEAFF
NA	TRBV9	14	NA	TRBJ1-6	TGTGCCAGCAGCGTAGGGACAGTTAATTCACCCCTCCACTTT	CASSVGTVNSPLHF
NA	TRBV9	14	TRBD1	TRBJ1-3	TGTGCCAGCAGCGTCGGACAGGGAGGAAACACCATATATTTT	CASSVGQGGNTIYF
few	TRBV3-1/TRBV3-2	15	TRBD2	TRBJ2-5	TGTGCCAGCAGCCACGGGACTAGCGGGGTGGAGACCCAGTACTTC	CASSHGTSGVETQYF
NA	TRBV5-1	16	TRBD1	TRBJ2-3	TGCGCCAGCAGCCCCAGGACAGGGGGTTTCACAGATACGCAGTATTTT	CASSPRTGGFTDTQYF
NA	TRBV7-9	16	TRBD1	TRBJ2-7	TGTGCCAGCAGCTCCCGGGACAGGGGTCCCCAAGGTGAGCAGTACTTC	CASSSRDRGPQGEQYF
once	TRBV29-1	20	TRBD2	TRBJ2-1	TGCAGCGTTGAGGGTCGGGTAACTAGCGGGAGGCGAGGGGCTTCTAATGAGCAGTTCTTC	CSVEGRVTSGRRGASNEQFF
once	TRBV10-3	14	NA	TRBJ1-4	TGTGCCATCAGTGCGGGAGGGGGATATGAAAAACTGTTTTTT	CAISAGGGYEKLFF
few	TRBV19	15	NA	TRBJ1-5	TGTGCCAGTAGTCGGAGACAGGCGAGCAATCAGCCCCAGCATTTT	CASSRRQASNQPQHF
few	TRBV24-1	16	TRBD2	TRBJ2-7	TGTGCCACCAGTGATAGCCTTGCGGGAGGAACCTACGAGCAGTACTTC	CATSDSLAGGTYEQYF
NA	TRBV4-2	16	NA	TRBJ1-4	TGTGCCAGCAGCCAAGATCCGGGGATGGCTAATGAAAAACTGTTTTTT	CASSQDPGMANEKLFF
NA	TRBV27	14	NA	TRBJ1-5	TGTGCCAGCAGAAAGGCAGGGGGCAATCAGCCCCAGCATTTT	CASRKAGGNQPQHF
NA	TRBV30	12	NA	TRBJ2-7	TGTGCCTGGAGTCAGGGCGCCTACGAGCAGTACTTC	CAWSQGAYEQYF